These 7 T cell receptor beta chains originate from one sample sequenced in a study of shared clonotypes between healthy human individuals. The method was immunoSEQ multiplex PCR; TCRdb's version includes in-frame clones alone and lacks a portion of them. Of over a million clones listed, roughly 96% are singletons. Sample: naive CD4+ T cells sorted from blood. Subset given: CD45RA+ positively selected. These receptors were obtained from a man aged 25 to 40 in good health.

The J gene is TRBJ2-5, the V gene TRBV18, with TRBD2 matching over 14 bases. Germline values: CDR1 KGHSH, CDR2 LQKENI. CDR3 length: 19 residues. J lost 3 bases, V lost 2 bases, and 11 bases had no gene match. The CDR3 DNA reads TGTGCCAGCTCACCAACCGGGACTAGCGGGAGTCTCTGGGAAGAGACCCAGTACTTC. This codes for CASSPTGTSGSLWEETQYF.

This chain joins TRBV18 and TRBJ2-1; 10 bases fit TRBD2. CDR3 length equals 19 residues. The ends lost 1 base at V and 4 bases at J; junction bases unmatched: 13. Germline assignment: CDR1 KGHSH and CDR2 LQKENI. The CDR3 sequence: CASSPLHGTSVGFYNEQFF. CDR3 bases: TGTGCCAGCTCACCACTCCACGGGACTAGCGTCGGTTTTTACAATGAGCAGTTCTTC.

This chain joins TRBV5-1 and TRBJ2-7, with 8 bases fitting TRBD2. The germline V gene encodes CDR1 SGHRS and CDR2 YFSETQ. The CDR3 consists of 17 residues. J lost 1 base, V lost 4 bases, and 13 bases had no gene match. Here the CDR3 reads CASSPLGSGISSYEQYF. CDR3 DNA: TGCGCCAGCAGCCCCCTGGGTAGCGGGATATCTTCCTACGAGCAGTACTTC.

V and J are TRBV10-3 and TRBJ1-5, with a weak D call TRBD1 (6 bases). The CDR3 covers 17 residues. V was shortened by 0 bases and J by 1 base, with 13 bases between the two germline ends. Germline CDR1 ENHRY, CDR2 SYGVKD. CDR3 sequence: CAISESGQQISNQPQHF. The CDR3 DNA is TGTGCCATCAGTGAGTCGGGACAACAGATCAGCAATCAGCCCCAGCATTTT.

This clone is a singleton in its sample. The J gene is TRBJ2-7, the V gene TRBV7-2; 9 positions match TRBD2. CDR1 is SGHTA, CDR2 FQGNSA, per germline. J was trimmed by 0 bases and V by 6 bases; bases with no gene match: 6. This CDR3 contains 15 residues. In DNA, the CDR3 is TGTGCCAGCAGATTACTAGCGGGCCCCTCCTACGAGCAGTACTTC. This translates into CASRLLAGPSYEQYF.

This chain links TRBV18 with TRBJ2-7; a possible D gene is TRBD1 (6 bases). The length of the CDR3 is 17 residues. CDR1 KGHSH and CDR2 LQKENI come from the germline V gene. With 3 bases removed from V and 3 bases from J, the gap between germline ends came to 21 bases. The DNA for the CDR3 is TGTGCCAGCTCACCTGCTCGTAGGACCGGACAGTACTACGAGCAGTACTTC. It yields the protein CASSPARRTGQYYEQYF.

CDR3: CAWTGGGGTEAFF. Here the CDR3 DNA reads TGTGCCTGGACGGGGGGAGGAGGTACTGAAGCTTTCTTT. The V gene is TRBV30, the J gene TRBJ1-1; a possible D gene is TRBD1 (5 bases). This CDR3 is built from 13 residues. Trimming stripped 4 bases from V and 5 bases from J, with 14 bases between. In germline, CDR1 is GTSNPN, CDR2 SVGIG (reference sequence).